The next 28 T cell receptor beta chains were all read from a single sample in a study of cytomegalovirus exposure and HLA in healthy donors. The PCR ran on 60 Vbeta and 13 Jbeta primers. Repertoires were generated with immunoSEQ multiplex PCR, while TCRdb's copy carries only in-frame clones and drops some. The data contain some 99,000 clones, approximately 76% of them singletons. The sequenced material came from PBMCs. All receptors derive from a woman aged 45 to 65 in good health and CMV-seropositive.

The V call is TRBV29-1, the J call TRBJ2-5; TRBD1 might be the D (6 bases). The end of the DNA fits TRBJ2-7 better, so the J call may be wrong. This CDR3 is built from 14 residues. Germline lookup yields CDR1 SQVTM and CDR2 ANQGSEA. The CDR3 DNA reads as TGCAGCGTTGCAGTGGCAGGGGTAAGGAACGAGCAGTACTTC. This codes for CSVAVAGVRNEQYF.

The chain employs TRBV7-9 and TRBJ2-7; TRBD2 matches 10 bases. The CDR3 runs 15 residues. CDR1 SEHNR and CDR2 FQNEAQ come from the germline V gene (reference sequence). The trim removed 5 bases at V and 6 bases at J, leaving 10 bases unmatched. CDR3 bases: TGTGCCAGCAGCCTACTAGCGGGGCCCTCCCTCGAGCAGTACTTC. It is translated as CASSLLAGPSLEQYF. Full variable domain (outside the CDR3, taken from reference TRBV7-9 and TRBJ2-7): DTGVSQNPRHKITKRGQNVTFRCDPISEHNRLYWYRQTLGQGPEFLTYFQNEAQLEKSRLLSDRFSAERPKGSFSTLEIQRTEQGDSAMYLCASSLLAGPSLEQYFGPGTRLTVT.

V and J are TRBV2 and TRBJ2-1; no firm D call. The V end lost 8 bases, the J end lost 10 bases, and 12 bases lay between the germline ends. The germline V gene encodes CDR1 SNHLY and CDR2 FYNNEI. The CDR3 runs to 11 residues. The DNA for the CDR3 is TGTGCCAGCCGCCGACTGAGGGAGCAGTTCTTC. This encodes CASRRLREQFF.

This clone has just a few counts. CDR3 in DNA: TGTGCCAGTAGTATGCTAGGACAGGGGGCGTATGGCTACACCTTC. This sequence encodes CASSMLGQGAYGYTF. J is TRBJ1-2 and V is TRBV19; TRBD1 matches at 11 bases. The CDR3 covers 15 residues. Trimming cost V 3 bases and J 5 bases; bases outside gene matches: 5. Germline loops: CDR1 LNHDA, CDR2 SQIVND (reference sequence).

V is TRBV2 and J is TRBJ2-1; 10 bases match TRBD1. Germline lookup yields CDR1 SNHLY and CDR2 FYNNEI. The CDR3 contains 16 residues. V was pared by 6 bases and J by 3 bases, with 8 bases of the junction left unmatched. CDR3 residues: CASRDYRDRGYNEQFF. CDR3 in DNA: TGTGCCAGCAGAGACTACCGGGACAGGGGCTACAATGAGCAGTTCTTC.

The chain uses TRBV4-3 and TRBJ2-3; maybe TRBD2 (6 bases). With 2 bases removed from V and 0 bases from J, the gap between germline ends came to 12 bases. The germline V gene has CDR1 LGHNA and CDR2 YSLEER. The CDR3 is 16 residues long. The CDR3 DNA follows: TGCGCCAGCAGCCAAAAGCTAGCGTCTAGCACAGATACGCAGTATTTT. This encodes CASSQKLASSTDTQYF.

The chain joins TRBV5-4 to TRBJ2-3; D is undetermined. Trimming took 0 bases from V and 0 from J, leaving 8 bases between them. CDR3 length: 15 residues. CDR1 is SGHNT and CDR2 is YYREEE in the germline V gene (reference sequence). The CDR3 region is CASSLGPLSTDTQYF. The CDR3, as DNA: TGTGCCAGCAGCTTGGGGCCCCTTAGCACAGATACGCAGTATTTT.

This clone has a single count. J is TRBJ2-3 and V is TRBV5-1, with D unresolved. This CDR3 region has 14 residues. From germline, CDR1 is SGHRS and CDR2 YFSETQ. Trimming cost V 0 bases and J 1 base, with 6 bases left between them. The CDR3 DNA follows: TGCGCCAGCAGCTTGGATCGTCGCACAGATACGCAGTATTTT. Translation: CASSLDRRTDTQYF. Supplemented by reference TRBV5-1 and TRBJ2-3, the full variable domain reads KAGVTQTPRYLIKTRGQQVTLSCSPISGHRSVSWYQQTPGQGLQFLFEYFSETQRNKGNFPGRFSGRQFSNSRSEMNVSTLELGDSALYLCASSLDRRTDTQYFGPGTRLTVL.

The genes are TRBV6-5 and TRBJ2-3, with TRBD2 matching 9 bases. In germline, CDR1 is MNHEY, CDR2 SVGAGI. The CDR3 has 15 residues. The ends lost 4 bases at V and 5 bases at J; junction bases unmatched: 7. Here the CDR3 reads CASSSSGRIGDTQYF. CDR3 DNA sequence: TGTGCCAGCAGTTCCAGCGGGAGGATAGGAGATACGCAGTATTTT.

As DNA, the CDR3 is TGTGCCAGCAGTGAAGGGCTAGCGACCACAGATACGCAGTATTTT. Encoded protein: CASSEGLATTDTQYF. The gene calls are TRBV2 and TRBJ2-3; D is possibly TRBD2 (6 bases). The CDR3 contains 15 residues. CDR1 and CDR2 from the germline V gene are SNHLY and FYNNEI. Deletions cut 1 base from V and 2 bases from J, with 10 bases between.

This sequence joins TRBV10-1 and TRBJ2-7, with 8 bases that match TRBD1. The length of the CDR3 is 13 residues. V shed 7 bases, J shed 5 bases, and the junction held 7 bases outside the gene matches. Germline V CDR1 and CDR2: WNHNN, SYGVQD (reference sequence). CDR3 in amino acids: CASIYATGDEQYF. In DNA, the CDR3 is TGCGCCAGCATATATGCGACAGGGGACGAGCAGTACTTC.

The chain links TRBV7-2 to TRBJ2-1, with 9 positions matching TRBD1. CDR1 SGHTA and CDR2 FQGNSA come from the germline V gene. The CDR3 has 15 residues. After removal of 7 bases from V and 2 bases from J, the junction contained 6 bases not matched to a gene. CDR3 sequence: CASTPDRGAYNEQFF. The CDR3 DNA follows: TGTGCCAGCACCCCGGACAGGGGAGCCTACAATGAGCAGTTCTTC. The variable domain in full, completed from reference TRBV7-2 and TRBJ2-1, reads GAGVSQSPSNKVTEKGKDVELRCDPISGHTALYWYRQSLGQGLEFLIYFQGNSAPDKSGLPSDRFSAERTGGSVSTLTIQRTQQEDSAVYLCASTPDRGAYNEQFFGPGTRLTVL.

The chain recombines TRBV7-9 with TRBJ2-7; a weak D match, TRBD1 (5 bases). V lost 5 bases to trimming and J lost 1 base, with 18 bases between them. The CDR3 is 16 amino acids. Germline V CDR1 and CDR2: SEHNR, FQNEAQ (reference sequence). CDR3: CASSVRLGPASYEQYF. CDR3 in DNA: TGTGCCAGCAGCGTCCGGCTGGGGCCTGCGTCCTACGAGCAGTACTTC. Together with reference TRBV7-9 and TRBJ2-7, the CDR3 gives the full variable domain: DTGVSQNPRHKITKRGQNVTFRCDPISEHNRLYWYRQTLGQGPEFLTYFQNEAQLEKSRLLSDRFSAERPKGSFSTLEIQRTEQGDSAMYLCASSVRLGPASYEQYFGPGTRLTVT.

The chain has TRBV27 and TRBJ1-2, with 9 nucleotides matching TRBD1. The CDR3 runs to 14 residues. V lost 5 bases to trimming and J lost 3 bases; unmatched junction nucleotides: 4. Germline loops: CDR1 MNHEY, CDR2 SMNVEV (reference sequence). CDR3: CASSTRTGDYGYTF. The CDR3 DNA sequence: TGTGCCAGCAGTACGCGGACAGGGGACTATGGCTACACCTTC.

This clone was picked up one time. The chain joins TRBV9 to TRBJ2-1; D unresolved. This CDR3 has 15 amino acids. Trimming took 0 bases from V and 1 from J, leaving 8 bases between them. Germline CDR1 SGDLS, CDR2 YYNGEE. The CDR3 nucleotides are TGTGCCAGCAGCGTAGAATCGGAGTCCTACAATGAGCAGTTCTTC. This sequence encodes CASSVESESYNEQFF.

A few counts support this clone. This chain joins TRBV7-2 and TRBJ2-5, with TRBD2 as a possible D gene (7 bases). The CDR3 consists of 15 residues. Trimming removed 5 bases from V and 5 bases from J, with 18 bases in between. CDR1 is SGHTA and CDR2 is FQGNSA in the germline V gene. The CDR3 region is CASSPPGGLGETQYF. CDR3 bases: TGTGCCAGCAGCCCCCCGGGGGGCTTGGGGGAGACCCAGTACTTC.

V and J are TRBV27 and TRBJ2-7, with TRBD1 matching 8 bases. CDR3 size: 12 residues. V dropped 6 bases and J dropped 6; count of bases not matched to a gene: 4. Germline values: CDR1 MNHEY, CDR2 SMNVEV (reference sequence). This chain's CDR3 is CASRTGAGEQYF. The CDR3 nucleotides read TGTGCCAGCAGGACAGGGGCAGGCGAGCAGTACTTC.

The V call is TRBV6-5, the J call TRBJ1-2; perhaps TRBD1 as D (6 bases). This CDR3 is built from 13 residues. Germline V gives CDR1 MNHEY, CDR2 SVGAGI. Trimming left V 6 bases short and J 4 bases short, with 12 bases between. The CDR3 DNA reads TGTGCCAGCAGCCCCGACAGGTCCTATGGCTACACCTTC. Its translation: CASSPDRSYGYTF.

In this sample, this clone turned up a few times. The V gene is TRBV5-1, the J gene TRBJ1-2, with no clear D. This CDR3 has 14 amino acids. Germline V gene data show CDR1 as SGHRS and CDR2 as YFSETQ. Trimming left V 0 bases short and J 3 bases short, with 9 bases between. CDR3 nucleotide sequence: TGCGCCAGCAGCTTGGCCCGAACTGACTATGGCTACACCTTC. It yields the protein CASSLARTDYGYTF.

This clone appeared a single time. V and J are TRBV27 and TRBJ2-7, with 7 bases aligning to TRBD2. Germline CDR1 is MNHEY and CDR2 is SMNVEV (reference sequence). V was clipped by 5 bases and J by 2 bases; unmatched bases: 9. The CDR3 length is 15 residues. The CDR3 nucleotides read TGTGCCAGCAGTACGGCAGCGGGGAACCCCTACGAGCAGTACTTC. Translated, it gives CASSTAAGNPYEQYF.

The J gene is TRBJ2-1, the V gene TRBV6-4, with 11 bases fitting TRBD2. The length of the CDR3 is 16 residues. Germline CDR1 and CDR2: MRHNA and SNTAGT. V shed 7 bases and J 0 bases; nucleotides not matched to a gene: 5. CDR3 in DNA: TGTGCCAGCACTGGGACTAGCGGTTACTCCTACAATGAGCAGTTCTTC. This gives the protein CASTGTSGYSYNEQFF.

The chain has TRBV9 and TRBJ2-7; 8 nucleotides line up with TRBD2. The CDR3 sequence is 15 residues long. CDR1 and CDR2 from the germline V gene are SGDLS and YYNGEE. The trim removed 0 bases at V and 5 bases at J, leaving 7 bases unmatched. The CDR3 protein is CASSVASSGFDEQYF. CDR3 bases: TGTGCCAGCAGCGTAGCGTCTAGCGGGTTCGACGAGCAGTACTTC.

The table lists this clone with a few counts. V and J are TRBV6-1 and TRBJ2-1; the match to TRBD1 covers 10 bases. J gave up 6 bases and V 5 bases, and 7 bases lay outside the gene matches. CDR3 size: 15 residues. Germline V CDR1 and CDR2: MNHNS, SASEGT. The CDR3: CASSLRDRGANEQFF. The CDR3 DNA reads TGTGCCAGCAGTCTCCGGGACAGGGGTGCCAATGAGCAGTTCTTC.

CDR3 nucleotide sequence: TGTGCCAGCAGCTTAGCTTGGCGGGGGGGCCTGGCCAAAAACATTCAGTACTTC. This codes for CASSLAWRGGLAKNIQYF. V is TRBV7-2 and J is TRBJ2-4; TRBD2 aligns across 9 bases. This CDR3 has 18 amino acids. Germline assignment: CDR1 SGHTA and CDR2 FQGNSA. V was clipped by 0 bases and J by 1 base; unmatched bases: 7.

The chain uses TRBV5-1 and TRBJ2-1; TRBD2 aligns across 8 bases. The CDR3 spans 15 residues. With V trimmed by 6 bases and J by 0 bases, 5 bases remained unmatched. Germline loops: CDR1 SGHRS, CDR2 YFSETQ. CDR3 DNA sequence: TGCGCCAGCACGCGGGAGGTCGACTCCTACAATGAGCAGTTCTTC. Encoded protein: CASTREVDSYNEQFF.

CDR3 loop: CASSDGAGQNTGELFF. DNA of the CDR3: TGTGCCAGCAGTGACGGTGCGGGGCAGAACACCGGGGAGCTGTTTTTT. This chain uses TRBV6-1 with TRBJ2-2; maybe TRBD2 (6 bases). CDR3 size: 16 residues. The ends were cut back, 3 bases at V and 1 base at J, with 12 bases in the middle. Germline lookup yields CDR1 MNHNS and CDR2 SASEGT.

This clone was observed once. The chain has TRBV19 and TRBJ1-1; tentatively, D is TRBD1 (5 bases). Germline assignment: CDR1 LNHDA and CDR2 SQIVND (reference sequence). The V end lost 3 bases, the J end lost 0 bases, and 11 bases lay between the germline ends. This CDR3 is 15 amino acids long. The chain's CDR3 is CASSILQGMNTEAFF. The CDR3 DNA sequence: TGTGCCAGTAGTATTTTGCAGGGTATGAACACTGAAGCTTTCTTT.

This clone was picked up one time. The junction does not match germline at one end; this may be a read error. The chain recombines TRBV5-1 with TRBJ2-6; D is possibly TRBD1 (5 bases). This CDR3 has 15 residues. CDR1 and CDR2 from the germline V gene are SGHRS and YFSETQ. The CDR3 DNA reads TGCGCCAGCAGCTTGGATGTCTCTGGGGCCAACGGCCTGACTTTC. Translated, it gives CASSLDVSGANGLTF.